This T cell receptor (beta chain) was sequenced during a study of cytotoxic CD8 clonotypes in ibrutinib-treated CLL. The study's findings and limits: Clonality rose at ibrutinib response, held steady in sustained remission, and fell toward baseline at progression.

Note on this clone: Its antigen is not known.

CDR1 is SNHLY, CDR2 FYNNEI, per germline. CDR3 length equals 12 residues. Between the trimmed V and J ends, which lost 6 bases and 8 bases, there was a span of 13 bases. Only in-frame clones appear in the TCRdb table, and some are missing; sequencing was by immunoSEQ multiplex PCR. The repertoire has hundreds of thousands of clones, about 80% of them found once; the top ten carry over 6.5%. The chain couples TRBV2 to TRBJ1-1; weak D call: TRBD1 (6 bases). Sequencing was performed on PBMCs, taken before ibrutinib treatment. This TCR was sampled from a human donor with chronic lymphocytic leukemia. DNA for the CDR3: TGTGCCAGCAGGTTTAACAGGGTCGAAGCTTTCTTT. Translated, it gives CASRFNRVEAFF.